This is a list of T cell receptor beta chains from one sample in a study of neurological immune-mediated disorders. MiXCR, applied by TCRdb to the 5' RACE reads, yields one record per CDR3 protein. This repertoire shows about 27,000 distinct CDR3 sequences, roughly 2.7% found once; its top ten account for about 2.3%. Material: PBMCs. These TCRs come from a woman between 50 and 59 years old with multiple sclerosis. The CDR3 runs from the conserved cysteine through the conserved F or W. D genes are given only for firm matches. The listing skips clone size in some rows; elsewhere it reads once, few, many or a size class.

v_gene	d_gene	j_gene	abundance	len	CDR3nt	CDR3aa
TRBV12-3/TRBV12-4	.	TRBJ1-2	many	13	TGTGCCAGCAGGTACAGGGATTTAGGCGGCTACACCTTC	CASRYRDLGGYTF
TRBV20-1	TRBD1	TRBJ1-2	many	17	TGCAGTGCTAGAAGATCCCCCGGGACAGGGAAAAGCTATGGCTACACCTTC	CSARRSPGTGKSYGYTF
TRBV7-8	.	TRBJ2-3	many	12	TGTGCCAGCAGCCTAGTAGGGTCTACGCAGTATTTT	CASSLVGSTQYF
TRBV7-3	.	TRBJ1-6	many	14	TGTGCCAGCAGCTTATCGGGGGTGGATTCACCCCTCCACTTT	CASSLSGVDSPLHF
TRBV27	.	TRBJ2-1	.	13	TGTGCCAGCAGTTTAAGGACGCCTGAGGAGCAGTTCTTC	CASSLRTPEEQFF
TRBV20-1	TRBD2	TRBJ2-1	medium-sized	14	TGCAGTGCTGGAACTAGCGGGAGGGCCTCTGAGCAGTTCTTC	CSAGTSGRASEQFF
TRBV4-1	TRBD1	TRBJ1-2	.	17	TGCGCCAGCAGCCAACTAAAACAGGGGTGGAGGAACTATGGCTACACCTTC	CASSQLKQGWRNYGYTF
TRBV11-2	TRBD2	TRBJ2-5	few	17	TGTGCCAGCAGCCGTAACCCTAGCGGGGGGGCTGGAGAGACCCAGTACTTC	CASSRNPSGGAGETQYF
TRBV5-1	TRBD2	TRBJ2-1	many	15	TGCGCCAGCAGCTTGTCCAGCGGGGGGGCCGATGAGCAGTTCTTC	CASSLSSGGADEQFF
TRBV20-1	TRBD1	TRBJ1-2	many	13	TGCAGTGCCTGGGACAGTTCTAACTATGGCTACACCTTC	CSAWDSSNYGYTF
TRBV12-3/TRBV12-4	.	TRBJ1-2	many	13	TGTGCCAGCTGGGCAGGGTCATTATATGGCTACACCTTC	CASWAGSLYGYTF
TRBV9	.	TRBJ1-1	few	14	TGTGCCAGCCCATTGGGGGACCCGAACACTGAAGCTTTCTTT	CASPLGDPNTEAFF
TRBV18	TRBD1	TRBJ1-2	many	15	TGTGCCAGCTCACCACTCTCGGACAGGGTCTATGGCTACACCTTC	CASSPLSDRVYGYTF
TRBV20-1	TRBD2	TRBJ2-1	many	14	TGCAGTGCTAGACCTAGCGGGGGCTACAATGAGCAGTTCTTC	CSARPSGGYNEQFF
TRBV7-9	TRBD1	TRBJ1-1	many	12	TGTGCCAGCAGAGGGACAGGGGCTGTCGCTTTCTTT	CASRGTGAVAFF
TRBV4-2	TRBD1	TRBJ2-7	many	14	TGTGCCAGCAGCCGTGGACAGGGGGACTACGAGCAGTACTTC	CASSRGQGDYEQYF
TRBV12-3/TRBV12-4	.	TRBJ2-5	many	15	TGTGCCAGCAGTTTATGGGGGCTAGCGGATAAGGCCCAGTACTTC	CASSLWGLADKAQYF
TRBV4-2	.	TRBJ2-5	medium-sized	14	TGTGCCAGCAGCCAAGGGGGACTCAAAGAGACCCAGTACTTC	CASSQGGLKETQYF
TRBV11-1	TRBD1	TRBJ1-1	many	14	TGTGCCAGCAGCCGGGACAGGGGGGACACTGAAGCTTTCTTT	CASSRDRGDTEAFF
TRBV7-2	TRBD1	TRBJ1-6	many	14	TGTGCCAGCAGGAGAGGACAGGTCAATTCACCCCTCCACTTT	CASRRGQVNSPLHF
TRBV7-9	.	TRBJ1-2	many	14	TGTGCCAGCGCCTGGGACAACCGAAACTATGGCTACACCTTC	CASAWDNRNYGYTF
TRBV10-3	TRBD1	TRBJ2-7	many	13	TGTGCCATCAGCAGACCAGGGGGCTACGAGCAGTACTTC	CAISRPGGYEQYF
TRBV6-1	.	TRBJ2-7	many	13	TGTGCCAGCAGTTCCAGGATCTCCTACGAGCAGTACTTC	CASSSRISYEQYF
TRBV7-3	.	TRBJ1-1	medium-sized	14	TGTGCCAGCAGCGAACTGGGGGGCGTTACTGAAGCTTTCTTT	CASSELGGVTEAFF
TRBV7-2	.	TRBJ1-2	many	12	TGTGCCGAATCCCGGGAAGACTATGGCTACACCTTC	CAESREDYGYTF
TRBV28	.	TRBJ1-2	many	12	TGTGCCACTACGACAGGCAACTATGGCTACACCTTC	CATTTGNYGYTF
TRBV7-2	.	TRBJ2-2	many	14	TGTGCCAGCAGCCCTTCCCCGCACACCGGGGAGCTGTTTTTT	CASSPSPHTGELFF
TRBV20-1	TRBD2	TRBJ2-7	.	13	TGCAGTGGATGGACTAGCGGGAGTTACGAGCAGTACTTC	CSGWTSGSYEQYF
TRBV12-3/TRBV12-4	.	TRBJ1-5	many	14	TGTGCCAGCACCCTAGGCGGGGGCAACCAGCCCCAGCATTTT	CASTLGGGNQPQHF
TRBV18	.	TRBJ2-1	.	15	TGTGCCAGCTCACCGACTAGGGGTTTGTACAATGAGCAGTTCTTC	CASSPTRGLYNEQFF
TRBV12-3/TRBV12-4	.	TRBJ2-5	many	12	TGTGCCAGCAGTTTAAATGTGGAGACCCAGTACTTC	CASSLNVETQYF
TRBV5-1	.	TRBJ2-5	many	12	TGCGCCAGCAGCTTATGGGGAGAGACCCAGTACTTC	CASSLWGETQYF
TRBV10-3	.	TRBJ1-1	many	14	TGTGCCATCAGCCTGACAGGAAGGAACACTGAAGCTTTCTTT	CAISLTGRNTEAFF
TRBV6-5	.	TRBJ2-7	many	13	TGTGCCAGCAGGGGTGGAAGGTTTGGGTGGCAGTACTTC	CASRGGRFGWQYF
TRBV6-5	.	TRBJ2-2	many	14	TGTGCCAGCAGCCCCGGGAGGAACACCGGGGAGCTGTTTTTT	CASSPGRNTGELFF